This T cell receptor beta chain was found in a study of Ad26.COV2.S vaccination and SARS-CoV-2 variants. Points from the study as a whole: It is possible that the TCR breadth and depth analyses underestimated the total T cell responses. Measurement of non-spike TCR breadth gave similar results in vaccine and placebo recipients.

Turning to this clone: Its antigen is not known.

Data came from immunoSEQ multiplex PCR; TCRdb stores just in-frame clones and leaves some out. The sample has 350,000 to 450,000 clones; about 83% are singletons. The germline gives CDR1 KGHDR, CDR2 SFDVKD. The V gene lost 3 bases and the J gene lost 6 bases, with 14 bases spanning the gap. The CDR3 runs 14 residues. Indicated treatment: about 20 received Ad26.COV2.S at low or high dose, single or two shots; about 5 received placebo; per-sample allocation not given. Day 63 following the first vaccine or placebo injection was when the samples were taken. Built on an Ad26 vector, the vaccine expressed Wuhan-strain SARS-CoV-2 spike.

The chain employs TRBV24-1 and TRBJ2-7, with D uncertain. The sample consisted of peripheral blood, taken in a trial of Ad26.COV2.S vaccine versus placebo. This TCR derives from a person between 18 and 59 years old who received the Ad26.COV2.S COVID-19 vaccine or a placebo. As DNA, the CDR3 is TGTGCCACCAGTGATCGCGATGGACGGTTCGAGCAGTACTTC. The encoded protein is CATSDRDGRFEQYF.